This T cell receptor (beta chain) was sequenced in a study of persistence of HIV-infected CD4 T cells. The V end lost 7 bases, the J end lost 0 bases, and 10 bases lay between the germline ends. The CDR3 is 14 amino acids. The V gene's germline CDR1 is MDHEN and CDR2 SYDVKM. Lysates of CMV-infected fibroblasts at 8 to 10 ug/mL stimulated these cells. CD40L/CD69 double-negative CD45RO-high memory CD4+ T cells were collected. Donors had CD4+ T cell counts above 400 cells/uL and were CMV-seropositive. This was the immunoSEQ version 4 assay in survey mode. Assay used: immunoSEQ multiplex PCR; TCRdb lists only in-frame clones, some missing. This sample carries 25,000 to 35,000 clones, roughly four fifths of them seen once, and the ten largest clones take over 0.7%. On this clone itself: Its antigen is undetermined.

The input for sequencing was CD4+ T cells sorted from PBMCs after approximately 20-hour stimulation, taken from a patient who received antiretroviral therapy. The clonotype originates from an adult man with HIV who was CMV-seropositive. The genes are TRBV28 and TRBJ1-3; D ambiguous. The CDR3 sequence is CASTTGSSGNTIYF. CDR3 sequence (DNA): TGTGCCAGCACGACGGGGAGCTCTGGAAACACCATATATTTT.